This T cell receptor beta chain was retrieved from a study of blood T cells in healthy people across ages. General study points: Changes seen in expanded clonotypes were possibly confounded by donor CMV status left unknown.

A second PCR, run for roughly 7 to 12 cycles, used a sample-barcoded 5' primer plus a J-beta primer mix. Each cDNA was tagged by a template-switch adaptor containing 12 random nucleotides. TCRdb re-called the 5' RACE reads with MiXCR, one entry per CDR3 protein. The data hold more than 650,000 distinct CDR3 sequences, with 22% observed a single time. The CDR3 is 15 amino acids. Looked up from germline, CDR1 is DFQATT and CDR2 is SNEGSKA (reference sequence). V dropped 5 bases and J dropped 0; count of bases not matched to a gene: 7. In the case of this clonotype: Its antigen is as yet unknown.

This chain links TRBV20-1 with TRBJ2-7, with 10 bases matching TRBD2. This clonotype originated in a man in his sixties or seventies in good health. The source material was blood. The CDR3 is CSAPGLAEYSYEQYV. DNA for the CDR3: TGCAGTGCTCCCGGACTAGCGGAATACTCCTACGAGCAGTACGTC.